Below are 5 T cell receptor beta chains sequenced from a single sample in a study of PD-L1 blockade in urothelial cancer. Generated by immunoSEQ multiplex PCR, the TCRdb table keeps only in-frame clones and is missing some. The sample holds more than 70,000 clones, about 89% seen once. Specimen: PBMCs, collected around atezolizumab (anti-PD-L1) treatment. All receptors derive from a man aged 60-69 years with urothelial cancer.

This chain joins TRBV5-1 and TRBJ2-7, with a possible D match to TRBD2 (5 bases). The CDR3 extends over 14 amino acids. Trimming cost V 1 base and J 1 base, with 9 bases left between them. Germline V gene data show CDR1 as SGHRS and CDR2 as YFSETQ. The CDR3 DNA reads TGCGCCAGCAGCTTGACCGGGGAATCCTACGAGCAGTACTTC. As protein: CASSLTGESYEQYF.

This chain joins TRBV14 and TRBJ1-1; 10 bases map to TRBD1. Germline CDR1 is SGHDN and CDR2 is FVKESK. The trim removed 3 bases at V and 4 bases at J, leaving 11 bases unmatched. This CDR3 region has 17 residues. The CDR3 DNA follows: TGTGCCAGCAGCCAGATATTACCCCGGGACAGGGGCACTGAAGCTTTCTTT. Translating gives CASSQILPRDRGTEAFF.

The rearrangement joins TRBV7-2 to TRBJ2-5; 8 positions agree with TRBD2. This CDR3 comprises 14 residues. Trimming at V came to 3 bases and at J to 13 bases, leaving 13 bases not matched to a gene. Germline V gives CDR1 SGHTA, CDR2 FQGNSA. Here the CDR3 DNA reads TGTGCCAGCAGCTTGGGCCTAGCGGGCGCCGAGACGTACTTC. Encoded protein: CASSLGLAGAETYF.

The chain joins TRBV4-3 to TRBJ1-1, with 10 bases matching TRBD1. CDR1 is LGHNA, CDR2 YSLEER, per germline. The J segment lost 1 base and the V segment lost 0 bases, leaving 11 bases of the junction unmatched. This CDR3 is built from 19 residues. Written as DNA, the CDR3 is TGCGCCAGCAGCCAAGAAATGGGGGGGACAGGGGTGACGAACACTGAAGCTTTCTTT. Protein product: CASSQEMGGTGVTNTEAFF.

V gene TRBV6-6 combines with J gene TRBJ1-5, with D unresolved. Deletions cut 2 bases from V and 3 bases from J, with 14 bases between. Germline V gives CDR1 MNHNY, CDR2 SVGAGI (reference sequence). The CDR3 has 16 residues. The CDR3 loop is CASSYGLAGNNQPQHF. The CDR3 bases are TGTGCCAGCAGTTACGGGTTAGCCGGAAACAATCAGCCCCAGCATTTT.